This T cell receptor (beta chain) was retrieved from a study of T cell repertoires in aging, cancer and after chemotherapy. Amplification of TCR beta used genomic DNA extracted from peripheral blood. Concerning this clonotype: Its antigen is undetermined.

Study outcomes and limitations: Median generation probability rose over the chemotherapy interval in each cancer cohort, suggesting rebound thymic output.

A mixed TRB-A/B primer pool amplified rearranged TRB by multiplex touch-down PCR. TCRdb re-derived calls from the multiplex PCR reads in MiXCR, one entry per CDR3 protein. Counted here are some 10,000 distinct CDR3 sequences, approximately 35% occurring once; the ten biggest clones make up approximately 9.9%. This CDR3 contains 17 residues. J gave up 5 bases and V 4 bases, and 10 bases lay outside the gene matches. Germline CDR1 and CDR2: MRHNA and SNTAGT. V gene TRBV6-4 combines with J gene TRBJ2-1; 11 bases agree with TRBD2. This sequence originates from a human donor in good health. Sequencing was performed on blood. CDR3 coding DNA: TGTGCCAGCAGTGCACCGACTAGCGGGAATCCCAACAATGAGCAGTTCTTC. Protein product: CASSAPTSGNPNNEQFF.